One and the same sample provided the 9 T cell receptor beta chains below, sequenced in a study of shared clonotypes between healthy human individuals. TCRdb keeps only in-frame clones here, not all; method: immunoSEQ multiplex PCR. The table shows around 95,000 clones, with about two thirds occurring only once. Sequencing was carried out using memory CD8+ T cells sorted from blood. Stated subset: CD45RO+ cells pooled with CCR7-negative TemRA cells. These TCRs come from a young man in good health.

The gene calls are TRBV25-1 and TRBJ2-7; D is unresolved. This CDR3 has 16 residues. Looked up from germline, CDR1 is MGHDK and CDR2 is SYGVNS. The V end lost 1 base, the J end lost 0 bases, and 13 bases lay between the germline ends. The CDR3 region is CASSESPRTTSYEQYF. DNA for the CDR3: TGTGCCAGCAGTGAATCGCCCAGAACAACCTCCTACGAGCAGTACTTC.

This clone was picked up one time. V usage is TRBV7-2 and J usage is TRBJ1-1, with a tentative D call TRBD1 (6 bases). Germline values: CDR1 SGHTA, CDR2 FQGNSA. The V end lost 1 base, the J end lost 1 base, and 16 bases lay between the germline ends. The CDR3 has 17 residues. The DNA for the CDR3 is TGTGCCAGCAGCTTAGGCGGGGGCCGGGTCTCGAACACTGAAGCTTTCTTT. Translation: CASSLGGGRVSNTEAFF.

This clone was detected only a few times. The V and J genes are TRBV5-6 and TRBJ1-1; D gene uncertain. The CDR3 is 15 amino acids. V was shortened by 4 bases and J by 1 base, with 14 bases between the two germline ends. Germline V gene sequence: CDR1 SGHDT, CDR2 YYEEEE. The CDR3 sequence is CASSQGPFKNTEAFF. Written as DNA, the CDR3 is TGTGCCAGCAGCCAAGGACCATTTAAGAACACTGAAGCTTTCTTT.

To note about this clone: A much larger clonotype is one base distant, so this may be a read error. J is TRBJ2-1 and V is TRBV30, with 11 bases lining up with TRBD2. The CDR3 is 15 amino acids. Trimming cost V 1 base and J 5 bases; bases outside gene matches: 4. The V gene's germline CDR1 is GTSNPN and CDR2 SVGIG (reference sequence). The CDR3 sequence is CAWSAQTSGNNEQFF. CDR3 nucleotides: TGTGCCTGGAGTGCACAGACTAGCGGGAACAATGAGCAGTTCTTC. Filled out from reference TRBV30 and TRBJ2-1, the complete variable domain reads SQTIHQWPATLVQPVGSPLSLECTVEGTSNPNLYWYRQAAGRGLQLLFYSVGIGQISSEVPQNLSASRPQDRQFILSSKKLLLSDSGFYLCAWSAQTSGNNEQFFGPGTRLTVL.

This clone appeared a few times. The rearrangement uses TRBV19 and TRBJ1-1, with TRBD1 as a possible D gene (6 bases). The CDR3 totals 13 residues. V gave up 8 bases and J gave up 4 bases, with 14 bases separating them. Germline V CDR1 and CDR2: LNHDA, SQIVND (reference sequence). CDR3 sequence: CASDRPYGTEAFF. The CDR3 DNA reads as TGTGCCAGTGACAGGCCCTATGGCACTGAAGCTTTCTTT. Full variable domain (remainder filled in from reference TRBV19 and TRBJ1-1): DGGITQSPKYLFRKEGQNVTLSCEQNLNHDAMYWYRQDPGQGLRLIYYSQIVNDFQKGDIAEGYSVSREKKESFPLTVTSAQKNPTAFYLCASDRPYGTEAFFGQGTRLTVV.

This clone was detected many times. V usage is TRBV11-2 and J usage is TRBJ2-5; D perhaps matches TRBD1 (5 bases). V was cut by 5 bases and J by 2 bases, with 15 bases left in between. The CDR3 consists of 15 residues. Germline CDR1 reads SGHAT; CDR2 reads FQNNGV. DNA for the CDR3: TGTGCCAGCAGCGCGGAGCAGGGTGCGCAAGAGACCCAGTACTTC. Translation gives CASSAEQGAQETQYF. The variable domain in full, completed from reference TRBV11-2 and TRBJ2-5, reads EAGVAQSPRYKIIEKRQSVAFWCNPISGHATLYWYQQILGQGPKLLIQFQNNGVVDDSQLPKDRFSAERLKGVDSTLKIQPAKLEDSAVYLCASSAEQGAQETQYFGPGTRLLVL.

The CDR3, as DNA: TGCGCCAGCAGCTTGCCGGACTCCGATACCGGAACGCAGTATTTT. Amino acids: CASSLPDSDTGTQYF. The chain carries TRBV5-1 and TRBJ2-3; D may be TRBD2 (5 bases). Germline CDR1 SGHRS, CDR2 YFSETQ. Trimming took off 1 base at V and 9 bases at J, with 18 bases between the two ends. There are 15 residues in the CDR3.

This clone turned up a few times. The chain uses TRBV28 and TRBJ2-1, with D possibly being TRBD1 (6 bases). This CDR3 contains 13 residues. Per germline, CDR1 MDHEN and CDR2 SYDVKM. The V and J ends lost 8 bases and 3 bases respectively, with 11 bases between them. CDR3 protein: CASSSGDYNEQFF. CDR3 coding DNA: TGTGCCAGCTCCTCAGGGGACTACAATGAGCAGTTCTTC. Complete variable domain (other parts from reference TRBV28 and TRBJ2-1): DVKVTQSSRYLVKRTGEKVFLECVQDMDHENMFWYRQDPGLGLRLIYFSYDVKMKEKGDIPEGYSVSREKKERFSLILESASTNQTSMYLCASSSGDYNEQFFGPGTRLTVL.

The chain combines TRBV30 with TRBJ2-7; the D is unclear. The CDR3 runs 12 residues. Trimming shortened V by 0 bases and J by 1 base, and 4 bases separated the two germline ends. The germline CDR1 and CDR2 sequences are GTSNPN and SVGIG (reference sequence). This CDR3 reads CAWSVFSYEQYF. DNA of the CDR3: TGTGCCTGGAGTGTCTTTTCCTACGAGCAGTACTTC.